This TCR beta chain was retrieved from a study of blood T cell repertoires in COVID-19. Germline lookup yields CDR1 MNHEY and CDR2 SMNVEV (reference sequence). CDR3 length: 13 amino acids. The V end was cut by 3 bases, the J end by 9 bases, with 12 bases between. Authors' processing steps: Estimated nucleated cell counts came from reference gene primer amplification. TCRdb's table, derived via immunoSEQ multiplex PCR, lists solely in-frame clones and lacks some. That table supplies the V and J calls and clone size; D and trimming were determined from the DNA. Among approximately 100,000 clones listed, roughly 69% were seen once.

The TCR comes from a man older than 75 with acute or convalescent COVID-19. Sequencing was carried out using peripheral blood. The V call is TRBV27, the J call TRBJ2-1; tentatively, D is TRBD2 (5 bases). CDR3 protein: CASSLVSAREQFF. DNA for the CDR3: TGTGCCAGCAGTTTGGTTAGCGCGCGTGAGCAGTTCTTC.